This is a list of T cell receptor beta chains from one sample in a study of T-cell memory formation after mild COVID-19. TCRdb re-called the 5' RACE reads through MiXCR, storing one row per CDR3 protein. This table has some 210,000 distinct CDR3 sequences, around 19% appearing once. Sample: PBMCs or a T cell subset sorted from them (not recorded which). These receptors all come from an adult woman who had mild COVID-19 (a few samples of this study predate the infection). Cell type and time point are not known. Both conserved end residues are part of each CDR3. Fields, in order: D gene, J gene, V gene, clone size, CDR3 protein, CDR3 DNA. The D gene is left open where the match is weak. Clone size is not always given. Where it is, it says once, few, many or a class for expanded clones.

>.|TRBJ2-6|TRBV5-1|once
CASSLTVSGANVLTF
TGCGCCAGCAGCTTGACAGTCTCTGGGGCCAACGTCCTGACTTTC
>TRBD1|TRBJ2-7|TRBV11-2|few
CASSLEPGQGHKQYF
TGTGCCAGCAGCTTAGAACCGGGACAGGGGCATAAGCAGTACTTC
>TRBD2|TRBJ2-3|TRBV7-3|.
CASIPAGGADTQYF
TGTGCCAGCATCCCCGCCGGGGGGGCAGATACGCAGTATTTT
>TRBD2|TRBJ2-1|TRBV4-3|few
CASSQEQREGPQFF
TGCGCCAGCAGCCAAGAACAGCGGGAGGGCCCCCAGTTCTTC
>.|TRBJ2-3|TRBV7-9|.
CASSSDSGVPDTQYF
TGTGCCAGCAGCTCGGATTCAGGGGTTCCAGATACGCAGTATTTT
>.|TRBJ1-2|TRBV12-3/TRBV12-4|few
CASSLYGNYGYTF
TGTGCCAGCAGTTTGTACGGTAACTATGGCTACACCTTC
>.|TRBJ2-5|TRBV20-1|.
CSARNPTRETQYF
TGCAGTGCTAGAAACCCCACCCGGGAGACCCAGTACTTC
>.|TRBJ2-2|TRBV15|few
CATSRSRRGGGELFF
TGTGCCACCAGCAGATCGCGCAGGGGCGGCGGGGAGCTGTTTTTT
>.|TRBJ2-7|TRBV14|.
CASSQSLTVEQYF
TGTGCCAGCAGCCAAAGCCTGACAGTCGAGCAGTACTTC
>.|TRBJ1-5|TRBV12-3/TRBV12-4|few
CASRPGGGHHQPQHF
TGTGCCAGCAGGCCCGGAGGAGGGCATCATCAGCCCCAGCATTTT
>.|TRBJ1-5|TRBV29-1|few
CSVAMAGGSQPQHF
TGCAGCGTCGCGATGGCAGGTGGAAGTCAGCCCCAGCATTTT
>TRBD1|TRBJ2-4|TRBV24-1|few
CATTTHSGTGENIQYF
TGTGCCACCACCACCCATAGCGGGACAGGGGAAAACATTCAGTACTTC
>TRBD1|TRBJ1-1|TRBV20-1|many
CSASGTGGSAEAFF
TGCAGTGCTAGCGGAACAGGGGGCAGCGCTGAAGCTTTCTTT
>.|TRBJ2-5|TRBV5-1|.
CASSRDISLGSQETQYF
TGCGCCAGCAGCCGCGACATTAGCCTCGGGAGCCAAGAGACCCAGTACTTC